Only a few counts were recorded for the clone carrying this TCR beta chain. Other DNA sequences in this specimen translate into the identical CDR3. Clinical histories supplied by participants themselves formed the basis of cohort assignment. Authors' methods: By means of reference gene primer amplification, nucleated cell counts were estimated. Some clones are missing from TCRdb's copy, which holds only in-frame ones; the method was immunoSEQ multiplex PCR. The V and J calls and clone size are taken from that table; D and trimming were inferred from the DNA. The table lists approximately 250,000 clones, 85% to 90% of them singletons, with 2% in the top ten. These data originate in a study of blood T cell repertoires in COVID-19. V lost 6 bases and J lost 4; bases outside the gene matches: 2. Germline V gene lookup returns CDR1 SQVTM and CDR2 ANQGSEA. The CDR3 loop spans 12 amino acids.

The V and J genes are TRBV29-1 and TRBJ1-5; 8 bases line up with TRBD1. Sample: PBMCs or T cells enriched from blood (not recorded which). The source of this sequence is a woman in her sixties or seventies in a cohort exposed to, infected with or recovered from COVID-19 (not recorded which). The CDR3 sequence is CSVGQGNQPQHF. In DNA form, the CDR3 reads TGCAGCGTAGGACAGGGAAATCAGCCCCAGCATTTT.